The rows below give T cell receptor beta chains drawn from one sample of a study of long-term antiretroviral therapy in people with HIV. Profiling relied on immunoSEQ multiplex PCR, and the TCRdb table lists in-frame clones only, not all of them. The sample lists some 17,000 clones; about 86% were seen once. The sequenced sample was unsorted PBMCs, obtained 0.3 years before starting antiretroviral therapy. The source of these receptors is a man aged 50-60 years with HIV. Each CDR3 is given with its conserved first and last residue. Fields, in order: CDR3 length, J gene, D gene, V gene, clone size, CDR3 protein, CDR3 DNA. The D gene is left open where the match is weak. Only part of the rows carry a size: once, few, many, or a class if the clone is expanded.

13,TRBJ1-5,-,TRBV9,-,CASSVGLEQPQHF,TGTGCCAGCAGCGTAGGTCTCGAGCAGCCCCAGCATTTT
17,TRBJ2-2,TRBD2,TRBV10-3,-,CAISESDGRAGAGELFF,TGTGCCATCAGTGAGTCCGACGGGAGGGCCGGGGCCGGGGAGCTGTTTTTT
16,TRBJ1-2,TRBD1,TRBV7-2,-,CASSPTPGSGGYGYTF,TGTGCCAGCAGCCCTACCCCCGGGTCAGGGGGCTATGGCTACACCTTC
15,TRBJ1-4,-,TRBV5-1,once,CASSLVQGINEKLFF,TGCGCCAGCAGCTTGGTTCAGGGGATTAATGAAAAACTGTTTTTT
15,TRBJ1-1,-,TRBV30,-,CAWSAEGRVWTEAFF,TGTGCCTGGAGCGCGGAAGGGAGGGTTTGGACTGAAGCTTTCTTT
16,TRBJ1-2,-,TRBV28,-,CASSFIPGGGNYGYTF,TGTGCCAGCAGTTTCATCCCGGGGGGGGGAAACTATGGCTACACCTTC
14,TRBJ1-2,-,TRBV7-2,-,CASSRGGFNYGYTF,TGTGCCAGCAGCCGTGGAGGGTTTAACTATGGCTACACCTTC
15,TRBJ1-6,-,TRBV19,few,CASSIDRDGAKPLHF,TGTGCCAGTAGTATAGATCGGGACGGCGCGAAACCCCTCCACTTT
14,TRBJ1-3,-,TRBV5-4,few,CASSSSGLGNTIYF,TGTGCCAGCAGCAGCTCAGGGTTAGGAAACACCATATATTTT
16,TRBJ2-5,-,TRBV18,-,CASSPNRVFCGETQYF,TGTGCCAGCTCACCCAACCGGGTTTTTTGCGGTGAGACCCAGTACTTC
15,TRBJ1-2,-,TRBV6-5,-,CASSGTSPTSYGYTF,TGTGCCAGCAGTGGGACTTCCCCGACTAGCTATGGCTACACCTTC
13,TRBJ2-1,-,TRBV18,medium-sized,CASSEITYNEQFF,TGTGCCAGCTCAGAGATAACCTACAATGAGCAGTTCTTC
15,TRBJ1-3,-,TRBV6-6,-,CASSFRTDSGNTIYF,TGTGCCAGCAGTTTCAGGACGGACTCTGGAAACACCATATATTTT
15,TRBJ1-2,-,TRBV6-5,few,CASSSGEGTNYGYTF,TGTGCCAGCAGTTCCGGTGAAGGGACTAACTATGGCTACACCTTC
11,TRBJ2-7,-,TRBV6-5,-,CASSSLLEQYF,TGTGCCAGCAGTTCTCTACTGGAGCAGTACTTC
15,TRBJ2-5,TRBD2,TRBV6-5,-,CASSRLAGAPETQYF,TGTGCCAGCAGTCGACTAGCGGGAGCCCCAGAGACCCAGTACTTC
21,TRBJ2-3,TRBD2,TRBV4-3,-,CASSQDRKRTSGSWSTDTQYF,TGCGCCAGCAGCCAAGATCGAAAGAGGACTAGCGGGAGTTGGAGCACAGATACGCAGTATTTT
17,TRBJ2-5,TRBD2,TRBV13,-,CASSLALGLAVQETQYF,TGTGCCAGCAGCTTAGCTCTAGGACTAGCGGTCCAAGAGACCCAGTACTTC
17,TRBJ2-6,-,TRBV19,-,CASSIDVAVAGANVLTF,TGTGCCAGTAGTATAGATGTTGCGGTTGCCGGGGCCAACGTCCTGACTTTC
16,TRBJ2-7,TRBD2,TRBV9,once,CASSAGTSGSWYEQYF,TGTGCCAGCAGCGCCGGGACTAGCGGGAGTTGGTACGAGCAGTACTTC
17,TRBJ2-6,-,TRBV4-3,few,CASSQDPQASGANVLTF,TGCGCCAGCAGCCAAGATCCTCAGGCCTCCGGGGCCAACGTCCTGACTTTC
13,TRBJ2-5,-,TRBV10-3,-,CAMGEGAQETQYF,TGTGCCATGGGGGAAGGGGCCCAAGAGACCCAGTACTTC
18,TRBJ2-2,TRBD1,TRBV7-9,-,CASSKRQGAPWDTGELFF,TGTGCCAGCAGCAAGCGACAGGGAGCGCCTTGGGACACCGGGGAGCTGTTTTTT
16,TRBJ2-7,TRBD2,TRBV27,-,CASSLFSGGLYYEQYF,TGTGCCAGCAGTTTATTTAGCGGGGGACTCTACTACGAGCAGTACTTC
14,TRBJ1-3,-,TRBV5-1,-,CASSSGLGGNTIYF,TGCGCCAGCAGCTCTGGACTAGGGGGAAACACCATATATTTT
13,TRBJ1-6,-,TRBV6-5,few,CASSYSGTSPLHF,TGTGCCAGCAGTTACTCGGGTACTTCACCCCTCCACTTT
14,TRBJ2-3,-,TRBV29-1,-,CSALGGDRSYTQYF,TGCAGCGCCCTTGGCGGGGACAGAAGTTATACGCAGTATTTT
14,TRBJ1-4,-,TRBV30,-,CAGARGGPNEKLFF,TGTGCCGGAGCCCGAGGGGGTCCTAATGAAAAACTGTTTTTT
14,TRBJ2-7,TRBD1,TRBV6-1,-,CASSHRDRYYEQYF,TGTGCCAGCAGCCACCGGGACAGATATTACGAGCAGTACTTC
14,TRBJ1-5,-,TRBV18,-,CASSAEYSNQPQHF,TGTGCCAGCTCAGCGGAGTATAGCAATCAGCCCCAGCATTTT
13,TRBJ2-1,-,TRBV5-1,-,CASRGVSYNEQFF,TGCGCCAGCAGAGGGGTAAGCTACAATGAGCAGTTCTTC
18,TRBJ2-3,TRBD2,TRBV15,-,CATSSSWEGPHLRHTQYF,TGTGCCACCAGCAGTTCGTGGGAGGGCCCTCATCTCCGGCATACGCAGTATTTT
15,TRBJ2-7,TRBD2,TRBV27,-,CASSSRPSGGYEQYF,TGTGCCAGCAGTTCACGGCCTAGCGGGGGGTACGAGCAGTACTTC
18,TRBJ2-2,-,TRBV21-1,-,CASSKALPTSGACGELFF,TGTGCCAGCAGCAAAGCGCTCCCGACTAGCGGGGCTTGCGGGGAGCTGTTTTTT
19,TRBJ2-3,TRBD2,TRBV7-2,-,CASSLAGGASGGRTDTQYF,TGTGCCAGCAGCTTAGCGGGAGGGGCTAGCGGGGGCCGCACAGATACGCAGTATTTT
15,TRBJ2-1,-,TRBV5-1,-,CASSSQAGSYNEQFF,TGCGCCAGCAGCTCCCAAGCGGGCTCCTACAATGAGCAGTTCTTC
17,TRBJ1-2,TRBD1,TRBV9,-,CASSERTGTSRDYGYTF,TGTGCCAGCAGCGAGAGGACAGGGACGTCGCGGGACTATGGCTACACCTTC
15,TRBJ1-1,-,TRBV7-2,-,CASSLTGNPNTEAFF,TGTGCCAGCAGCCTCACAGGGAACCCGAACACTGAAGCTTTCTTT
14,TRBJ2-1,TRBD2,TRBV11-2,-,CASSSGARYNEQFF,TGTGCCAGCTCGAGCGGGGCCAGATACAATGAGCAGTTCTTC
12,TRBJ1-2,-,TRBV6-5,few,CASSQGLQGYTF,TGTGCCAGCAGTCAGGGCCTTCAGGGCTACACCTTC
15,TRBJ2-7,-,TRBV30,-,CAWRGNWGWKTEQYF,TGTGCCTGGAGGGGGAATTGGGGATGGAAAACCGAGCAGTACTTC
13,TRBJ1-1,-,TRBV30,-,CAWSVGSNTEAFF,TGTGCCTGGAGTGTAGGCAGTAACACTGAAGCTTTCTTT
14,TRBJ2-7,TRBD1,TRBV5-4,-,CASSSFRTGNEQYF,TGTGCCAGCAGCTCCTTCCGGACAGGGAACGAGCAGTACTTC
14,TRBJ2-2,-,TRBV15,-,CATSSRPDTGELFF,TGTGCCACCAGCAGCCGGCCGGACACCGGGGAGCTGTTTTTT
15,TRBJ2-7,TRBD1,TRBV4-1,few,CASSQGWDSFYEQYF,TGCGCCAGCAGCCAAGGTTGGGACAGCTTCTACGAGCAGTACTTC
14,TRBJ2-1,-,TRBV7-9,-,CASSPGHGTNEQFF,TGTGCCAGCAGCCCGGGCCACGGGACAAATGAGCAGTTCTTC
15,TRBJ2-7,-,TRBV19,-,CASSIGGSSSYEQYF,TGTGCCAGTAGTATAGGGGGCAGCAGCTCCTACGAGCAGTACTTC
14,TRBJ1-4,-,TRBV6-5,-,CASSLKSTNEKLFF,TGTGCCAGCAGCCTAAAATCAACTAATGAAAAACTGTTTTTT
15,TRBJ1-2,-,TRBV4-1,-,CASSQVWGGDYGYTF,TGCGCCAGCAGCCAAGTTTGGGGGGGCGACTATGGCTACACCTTC
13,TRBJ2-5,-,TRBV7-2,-,CASSLSLEETQYF,TGTGCCAGCAGCTTATCACTGGAAGAGACCCAGTACTTC